The source of this TCR beta chain is a study of T cells in Graves' hyperthyroidism and ophthalmopathy. Whole-study findings and limits: The model forecast ophthalmopathy, anticipating it by a median about 7 months before onset.

A note on this clonotype: What it recognizes is unknown.

Researchers took RNA transcripts and amplified the TCR beta CDR3 regions from them. HTBI primers were employed in a first-round RT-PCR of the TCR CDR3. TCRdb itself ran the multiplex PCR reads through MiXCR, one entry per CDR3 protein. The repertoire holds around 500,000 distinct CDR3 sequences, 15% to 20% seen once, with about 29% in the top ten. Material for sequencing was blood. This clonotype was obtained from a woman aged 25 to 45 with Graves' ophthalmopathy.

As DNA, the CDR3 is TGTGCCAGCCCGACGGATTCCTACAATGAGCAGTTCTTC. It codes for CASPTDSYNEQFF. V is TRBV18 and J is TRBJ2-1; no firm D call. Germline-derived CDR1 and CDR2 are KGHSH and LQKENI. Trimming pared 8 bases from V and 1 base from J, leaving 9 bases between. The CDR3 is made up of 13 amino acids.